The next 5 T cell receptor beta chains were all read from a single sample in a study of T cell changes during pregnancy in multiple sclerosis. Sequenced by immunoSEQ multiplex PCR; TCRdb stores in-frame clones only, minus some. The top ten clones hold 0.27% of a sample with 45,000 to 65,000 clones, 85% to 95% of them seen once. The starting material was CD4+ T cells from peripheral blood mononuclear cells, obtained in the second trimester of pregnancy. Receptors originate from a female donor with multiple sclerosis, enrolled in a pregnancy study.

This clone was seen once. The rearrangement uses TRBV14 and TRBJ2-2, with no clear D. The CDR3 consists of 15 residues. V shed 2 bases and J shed 1 base, with 8 bases lying between them. Germline assignment: CDR1 SGHDN and CDR2 FVKESK. The CDR3 DNA is TGTGCCAGCAGCCAAACGACAAAGAACACCGGGGAGCTGTTTTTT. Its protein product is CASSQTTKNTGELFF.

V is TRBV5-1 and J is TRBJ2-2; D might be TRBD2 (6 bases). Germline V gene sequence: CDR1 SGHRS, CDR2 YFSETQ. With 6 bases removed from V and 0 bases from J, the gap between germline ends came to 12 bases. The CDR3 contains 15 residues. CDR3 region: CASTSGGSNTGELFF. The CDR3 region has the DNA TGCGCCAGCACCAGCGGAGGGTCGAACACCGGGGAGCTGTTTTTT.

The rearrangement uses TRBV5-1 and TRBJ2-1; 8 bases map to TRBD1. The J segment lost 0 bases and the V segment lost 3 bases, leaving 5 bases of the junction unmatched. Germline V lookup: CDR1 SGHRS, CDR2 YFSETQ. CDR3 length equals 16 residues. CDR3 amino acids: CASSSVGTGSYNEQFF. In nucleotides, the CDR3 is TGCGCCAGCAGCTCGGTCGGGACAGGCTCCTACAATGAGCAGTTCTTC. Combining the CDR3 with reference TRBV5-1 and TRBJ2-1 gives the whole variable domain KAGVTQTPRYLIKTRGQQVTLSCSPISGHRSVSWYQQTPGQGLQFLFEYFSETQRNKGNFPGRFSGRQFSNSRSEMNVSTLELGDSALYLCASSSVGTGSYNEQFFGPGTRLTVL.

V gene TRBV29-1 combines with J gene TRBJ2-2, with TRBD1 identical over 9 bases. Trimming removed 6 bases from V and 6 bases from J; junction bases left unmatched: 14. This CDR3 is built from 16 residues. Germline-derived CDR1 and CDR2 are SQVTM and ANQGSEA. The CDR3 nucleotides are TGCAGCGTCGTACCGGGACAGGGAGAAGCGGCCGGGGAGCTGTTTTTT. Translation: CSVVPGQGEAAGELFF.

The CDR3 DNA sequence: TGTGCCATCACCCGGTCGGCGGGGGGGAGCTCCTACAATGAGCAGTTCTTC. This codes for CAITRSAGGSSYNEQFF. The gene calls are TRBV10-3 and TRBJ2-1, with TRBD2 matching 9 bases. This CDR3 contains 17 residues. CDR1 and CDR2 from the germline V gene are ENHRY and SYGVKD. V lost 7 bases, J lost 0 bases, and 10 bases stayed unmatched.